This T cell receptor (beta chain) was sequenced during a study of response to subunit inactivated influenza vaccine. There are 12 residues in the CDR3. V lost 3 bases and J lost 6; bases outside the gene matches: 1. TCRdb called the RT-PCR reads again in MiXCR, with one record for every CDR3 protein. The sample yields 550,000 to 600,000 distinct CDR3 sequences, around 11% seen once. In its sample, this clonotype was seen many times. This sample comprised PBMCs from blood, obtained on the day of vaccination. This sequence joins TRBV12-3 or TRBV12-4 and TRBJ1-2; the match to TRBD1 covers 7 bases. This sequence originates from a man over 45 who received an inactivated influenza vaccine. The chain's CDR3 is CASSFTGDGYTF. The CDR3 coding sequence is TGTGCCAGCAGTTTTACAGGGGATGGCTACACCTTC.